What follows is one TCR beta chain and its context. Its antigen remains unknown. Relative to the germline gene, one junction end is altered; a read error may explain this. Based on a CD8+CD4-CCR7+CD45RA+ profile, naive CD8 T cells were sorted. This sample was taken from a study of molecular identifiers for immune sequencing clone quantification. Study conclusions and caveats: Detectable among about a million naive cells, according to reports, was Jurkat TCR RNA spiked in from one cell. Whereas clones above 20 RNA copies held under 1% of naive-cell molecules, they held over 98% of effector molecules.

TCRdb processed the PCR reads anew with MiXCR; each CDR3 protein has one entry. There are more than 450,000 distinct CDR3 sequences in the sample; under 30% occur only once, and approximately 0.76% lies in the top ten. This CDR3 spans 15 amino acids. CDR1 is SGDLS, CDR2 YYNGEE, per germline. The sample taken for sequencing was naive CD8+ T cells from blood, with Jurkat cell RNA spiked in. Subset of the sample: FACS-sorted CD8+CD4-CCR7+CD45RA+ naive T cells. The chain uses TRBV9 and TRBJ1-1; the D gene is possibly TRBD1 (5 bases). This TCR derives from a human donor in good health. Some libraries in this study had Jurkat cell RNA spiked in. The CDR3 DNA reads TGTGCCAGCAGCGTAGGAGGGGCAGGAGTCACTGAAACTTTCTTT. Its protein is CASSVGGAGVTETFF. Full variable domain (missing parts from reference TRBV9 and TRBJ1-1): DSGVTQTPKHLITATGQRVTLRCSPRSGDLSVYWYQQSLDQGLQFLIQYYNGEERAKGNILERFSAQQFPDLHSELNLSSLELGDSALYFCASSVGGAGVTETFFGQGTRLTVV.